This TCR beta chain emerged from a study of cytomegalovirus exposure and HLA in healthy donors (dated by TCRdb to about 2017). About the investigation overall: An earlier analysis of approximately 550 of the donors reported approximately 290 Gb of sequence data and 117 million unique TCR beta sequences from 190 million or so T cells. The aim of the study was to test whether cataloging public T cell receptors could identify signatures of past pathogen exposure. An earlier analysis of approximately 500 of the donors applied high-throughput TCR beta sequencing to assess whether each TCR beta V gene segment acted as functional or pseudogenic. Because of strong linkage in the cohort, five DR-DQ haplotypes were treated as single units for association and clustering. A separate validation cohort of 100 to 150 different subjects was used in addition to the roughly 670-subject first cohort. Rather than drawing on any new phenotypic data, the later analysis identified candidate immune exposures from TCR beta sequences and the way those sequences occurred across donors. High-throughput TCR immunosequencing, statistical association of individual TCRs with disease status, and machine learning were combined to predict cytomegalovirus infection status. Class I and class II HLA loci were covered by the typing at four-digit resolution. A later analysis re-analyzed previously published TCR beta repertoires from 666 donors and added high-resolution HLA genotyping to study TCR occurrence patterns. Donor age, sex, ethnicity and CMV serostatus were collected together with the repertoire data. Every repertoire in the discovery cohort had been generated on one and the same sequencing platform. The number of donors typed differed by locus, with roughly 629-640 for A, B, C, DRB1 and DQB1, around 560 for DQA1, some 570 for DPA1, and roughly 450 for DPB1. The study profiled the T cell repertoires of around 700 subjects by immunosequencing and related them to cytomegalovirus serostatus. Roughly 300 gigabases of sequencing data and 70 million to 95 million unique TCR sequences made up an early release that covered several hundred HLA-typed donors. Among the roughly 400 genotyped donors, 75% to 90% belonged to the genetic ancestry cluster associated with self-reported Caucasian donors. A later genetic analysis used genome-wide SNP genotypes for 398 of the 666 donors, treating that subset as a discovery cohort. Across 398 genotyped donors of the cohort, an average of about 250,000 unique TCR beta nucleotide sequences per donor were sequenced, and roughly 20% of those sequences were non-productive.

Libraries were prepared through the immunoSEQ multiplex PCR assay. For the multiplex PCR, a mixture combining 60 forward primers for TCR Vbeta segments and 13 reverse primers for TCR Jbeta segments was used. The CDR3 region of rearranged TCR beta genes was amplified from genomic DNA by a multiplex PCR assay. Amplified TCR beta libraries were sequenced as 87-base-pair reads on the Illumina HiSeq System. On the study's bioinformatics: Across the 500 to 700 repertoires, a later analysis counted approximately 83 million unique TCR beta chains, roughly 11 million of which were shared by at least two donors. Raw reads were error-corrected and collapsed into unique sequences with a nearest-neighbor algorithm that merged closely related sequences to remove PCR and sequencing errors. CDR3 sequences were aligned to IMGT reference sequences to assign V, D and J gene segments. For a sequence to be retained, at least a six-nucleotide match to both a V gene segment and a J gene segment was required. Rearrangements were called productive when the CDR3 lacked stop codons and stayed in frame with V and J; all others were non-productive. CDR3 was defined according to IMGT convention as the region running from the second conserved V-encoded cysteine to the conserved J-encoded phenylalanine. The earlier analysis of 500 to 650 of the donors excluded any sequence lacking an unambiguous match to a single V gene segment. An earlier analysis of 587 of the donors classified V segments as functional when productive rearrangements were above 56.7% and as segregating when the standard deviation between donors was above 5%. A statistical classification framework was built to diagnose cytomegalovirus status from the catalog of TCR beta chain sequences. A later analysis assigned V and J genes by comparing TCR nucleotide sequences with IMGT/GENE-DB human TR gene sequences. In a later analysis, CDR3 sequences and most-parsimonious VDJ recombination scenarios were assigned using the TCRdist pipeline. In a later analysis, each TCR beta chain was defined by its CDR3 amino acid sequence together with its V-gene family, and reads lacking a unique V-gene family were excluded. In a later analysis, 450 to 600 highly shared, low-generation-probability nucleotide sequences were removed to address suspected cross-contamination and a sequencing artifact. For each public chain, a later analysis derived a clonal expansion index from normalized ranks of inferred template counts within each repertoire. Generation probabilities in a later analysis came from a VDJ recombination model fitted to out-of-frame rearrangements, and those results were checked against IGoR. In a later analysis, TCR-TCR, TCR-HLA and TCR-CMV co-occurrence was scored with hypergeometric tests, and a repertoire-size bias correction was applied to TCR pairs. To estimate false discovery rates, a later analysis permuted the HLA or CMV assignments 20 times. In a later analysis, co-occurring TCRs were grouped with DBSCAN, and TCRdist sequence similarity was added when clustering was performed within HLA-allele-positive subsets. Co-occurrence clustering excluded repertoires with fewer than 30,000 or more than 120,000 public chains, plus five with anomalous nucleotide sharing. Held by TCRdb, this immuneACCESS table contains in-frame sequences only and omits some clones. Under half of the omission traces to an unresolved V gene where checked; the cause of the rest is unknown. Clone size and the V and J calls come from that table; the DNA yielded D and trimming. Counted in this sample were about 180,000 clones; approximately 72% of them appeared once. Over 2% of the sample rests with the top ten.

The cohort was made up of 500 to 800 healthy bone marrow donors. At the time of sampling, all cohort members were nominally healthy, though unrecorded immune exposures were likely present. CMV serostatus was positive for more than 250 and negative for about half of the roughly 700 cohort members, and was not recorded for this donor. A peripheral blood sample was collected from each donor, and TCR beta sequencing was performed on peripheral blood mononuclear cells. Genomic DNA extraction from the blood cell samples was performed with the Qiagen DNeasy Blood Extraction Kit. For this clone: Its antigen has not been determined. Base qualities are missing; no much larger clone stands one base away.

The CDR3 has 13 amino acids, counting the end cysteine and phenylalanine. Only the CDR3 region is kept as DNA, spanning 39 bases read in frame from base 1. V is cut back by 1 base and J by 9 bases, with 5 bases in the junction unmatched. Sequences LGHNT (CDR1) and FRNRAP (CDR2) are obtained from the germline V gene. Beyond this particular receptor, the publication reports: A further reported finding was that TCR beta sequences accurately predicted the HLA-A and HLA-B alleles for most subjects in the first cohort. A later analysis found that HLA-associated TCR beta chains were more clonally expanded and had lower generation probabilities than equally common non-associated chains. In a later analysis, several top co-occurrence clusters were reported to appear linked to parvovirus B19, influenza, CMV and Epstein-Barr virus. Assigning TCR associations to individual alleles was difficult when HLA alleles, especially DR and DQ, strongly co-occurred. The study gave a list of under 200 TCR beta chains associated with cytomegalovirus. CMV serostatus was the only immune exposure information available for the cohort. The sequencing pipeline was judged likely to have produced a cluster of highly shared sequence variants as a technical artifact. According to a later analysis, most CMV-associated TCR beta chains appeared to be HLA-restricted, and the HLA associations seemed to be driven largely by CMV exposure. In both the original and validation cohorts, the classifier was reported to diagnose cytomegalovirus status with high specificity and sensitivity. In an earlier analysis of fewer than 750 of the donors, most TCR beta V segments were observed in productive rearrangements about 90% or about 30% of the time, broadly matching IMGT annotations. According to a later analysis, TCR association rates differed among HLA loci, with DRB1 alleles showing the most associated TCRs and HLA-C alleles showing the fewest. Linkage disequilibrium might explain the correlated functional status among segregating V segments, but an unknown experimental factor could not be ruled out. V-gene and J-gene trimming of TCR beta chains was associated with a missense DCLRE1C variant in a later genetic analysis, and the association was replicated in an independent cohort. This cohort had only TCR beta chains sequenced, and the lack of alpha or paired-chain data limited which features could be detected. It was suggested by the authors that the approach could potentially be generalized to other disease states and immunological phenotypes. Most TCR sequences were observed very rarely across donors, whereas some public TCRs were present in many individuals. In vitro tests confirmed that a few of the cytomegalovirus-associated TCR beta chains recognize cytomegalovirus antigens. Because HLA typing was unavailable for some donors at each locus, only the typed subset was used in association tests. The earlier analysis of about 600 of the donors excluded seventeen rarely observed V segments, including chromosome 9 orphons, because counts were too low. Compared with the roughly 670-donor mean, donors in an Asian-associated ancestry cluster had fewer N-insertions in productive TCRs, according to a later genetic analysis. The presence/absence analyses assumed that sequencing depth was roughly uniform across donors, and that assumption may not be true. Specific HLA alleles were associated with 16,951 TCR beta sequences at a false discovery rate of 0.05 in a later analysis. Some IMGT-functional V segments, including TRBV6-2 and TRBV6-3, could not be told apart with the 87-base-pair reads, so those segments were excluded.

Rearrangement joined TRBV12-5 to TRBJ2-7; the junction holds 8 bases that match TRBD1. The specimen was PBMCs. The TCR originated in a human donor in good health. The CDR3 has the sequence CASGLGTGSGQYF. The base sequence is TGTGCTAGTGGTTTGGGGACAGGGTCAGGGCAGTACTTC.